This record concerns one T cell receptor (beta chain) sequence. Its antigen has not been determined. Per-nucleotide qualities are absent, and no much larger clonotype sits a single base away. This sample was taken from a study of OX40 agonist ivuxolimab in advanced cancers. In terms of the full investigation: Ivuxolimab was an agonistic, fully human IgG2 monoclonal antibody directed against OX40 (CD134), a costimulatory receptor. Prior anti-PD-1, anti-PD-L1 or anti-CTLA-4 therapy was permitted, and approximately 40% of dose-escalation patients had received checkpoint inhibitors. Partial responses were achieved by three dose-escalation patients, of whom one had hepatocellular carcinoma and two had cutaneous melanoma. Intravenous ivuxolimab was administered to patients every 2 weeks at six dose levels: 0.01, 0.1, 0.3, 1.5, 3 and 10 mg/kg. The purpose of peripheral TCRbeta sequencing was to test whether ivuxolimab changed TCR sequence diversity and led to clonal T-cell expansion. The paper covers the monotherapy dose-escalation part of the phase I ivuxolimab trial, which included N ≈ 54 patients. Of the 52 patients in dose escalation, some 19 had hepatocellular carcinoma, roughly 15 had melanoma, 9 had renal cell carcinoma and 9 had head and neck cancer. In the dose-escalation cohort, nearly 85% of patients were male, and the mean age was roughly 60 years with a range of about 20 to 79. Broader findings and caveats from the paper: On average, CD8+ T cells showed more expanded clones than CD4+ T cells after ivuxolimab. In the 0.1-3.0 mg/kg groups, partial responders were among the patients with the lowest normalized peripheral clonal expansion, particularly in CD8+ T cells. At doses of 0.1 to 3.0 mg/kg, clonal expansion of both CD4+ and CD8+ blood T cells was observed from baseline to week 6. Low levels of normalized T-cell clonal expansion were also shown by some nonresponding patients. The antigen specificity of the peripheral T cells that underwent clonal expansion was not determined.

Patients with autoimmune disease history or receiving systemic immunosuppression were excluded from the trial. In every dose cohort, peripheral blood was drawn for TCR sequencing at baseline, cycle 4 day 1, and cycle 7 day 1. Samples were obtained from an open-label, multicenter, first-in-human phase I dose-escalation trial of ivuxolimab. Adults with locally advanced or metastatic melanoma, renal cell, hepatocellular, or head and neck squamous cell carcinoma were enrolled in the trial. Before TCR sequencing, CD4+ and CD8+ T cells were separately sorted from peripheral blood. For sequencing of the TCRbeta CDR3 region, genomic DNA was extracted from the sorted cells. The immunoSEQ Assay was used to sequence the TCRbeta CDR3 regions. Here the immuneACCESS table is served through TCRdb, limited to in-frame sequences with V and J called. Missing clones are a known gap in these copies; in checked studies unresolved V genes cover under half, and the rest lacks a known reason. In this sample the table shows 60,000 to 70,000 clones, about 79% of which occur a single time. The top ten clonotypes cover around 1.5% of the sample.

There are 13 amino acids in the CDR3, from cysteine to phenylalanine inclusive. The only DNA kept is the CDR3, 39 bases in frame from the first base. Trimming leaves V shorter by 6 bases and J shorter by 4 bases, with the junction holding 3 bases beyond the gene matches. The CDR1 and CDR2 encoded by the germline V gene are MNHEY and SVGAGI. Sequencing was performed on CD4+ or CD8+ T cells sorted from blood, taken in a trial of the OX40 agonist ivuxolimab. The rearrangement combines TRBV6-5 with TRBJ1-5; TRBD1 matches 7 bases in the middle. This sequence was found in an adult with an advanced solid tumor such as melanoma, head and neck, liver or kidney cancer. The DNA is TGTGCCAGCAGGATGACAGGGAATCAGCCCCAGCATTTT. Translated, this is CASRMTGNQPQHF.